This T cell receptor (beta chain) was identified in a study of blood T cell repertoires in COVID-19. The protocol was immunoSEQ multiplex PCR, while the TCRdb copy is restricted to in-frame clones and leaves out a portion. The table includes hundreds of thousands of clones, about 88% detected once. Germline V gene sequence: CDR1 SGHRS, CDR2 YFSETQ. The trim removed 4 bases at V and 3 bases at J, leaving 19 bases unmatched. This CDR3 is built from 20 residues. The study counted Cohort 3 donors as recovered given two negative PCRs, clearance, or symptom resolution. The chain combines TRBV5-1 with TRBJ2-3; 11 bases are shared with TRBD2. Material for sequencing was PBMCs or T cells enriched from blood (not recorded which). The TCR originated in a man between 60 and 75 years old who had recovered from COVID-19. CDR3 DNA: TGCGCCAGCAGCCCGGACCTCGGGCTAGCGGGAGGATTGGGAACAGATACGCAGTATTTT. This encodes CASSPDLGLAGGLGTDTQYF.